The 2 T cell receptor beta chains listed next were all sequenced from one sample in a study of T cell repertoires in cytomegalovirus infection. No antigen has been identified for these receptors. A single record per CDR3 protein comes from TCRdb applying MiXCR to the reads. The sample holds around 78,000 distinct CDR3 sequences, more than 20% seen once. Sequencing was performed on CD8+ T cells from cultured PBMCs, taken from culture after CMV antigen stimulation. Receptors originate from a human donor in good health (CMV status not recorded). Some clones in this sample may be carry-over from other donors' samples.

The chain joins TRBV24-1 to TRBJ2-7; D uncertain. This CDR3 is 13 amino acids long. The V gene lost 2 bases and the J gene lost 4 bases, with 8 bases spanning the gap. Germline V CDR1 and CDR2: KGHDR, SFDVKD. The CDR3 DNA sequence: TGTGCCACCAGTGATTCATTACGATACGAGCAGTACTTC. It encodes CATSDSLRYEQYF.

This clonotype was counted between two and nine times. This sequence joins TRBV2 and TRBJ2-1, with TRBD2 as a possible D gene (5 bases). Germline V lookup: CDR1 SNHLY, CDR2 FYNNEI. There are 14 residues in the CDR3. The V end was cut by 6 bases, the J end by 7 bases, with 16 bases between. In nucleotides, the CDR3 is TGTGCCAGCAGGAGGGCGGGCGGATTAAATGAGCAGTTCTTC. Protein product: CASRRAGGLNEQFF.